These 23 T cell receptor beta chains came from one sample sequenced in a study of shared clonotypes between healthy human individuals. Only in-frame clones appear in the TCRdb table, and some are missing; sequencing was by immunoSEQ multiplex PCR. The sample has more than 850,000 clones, about 84% seen once. Sequences were obtained from memory CD4+ T cells from PBMCs. The sample's subset: CD45RA-negative fraction. The receptors stem from a man younger than 35 in good health. Some clones in this sample may be carry-over from other donors' samples.

V and J are TRBV30 and TRBJ1-2; D is perhaps TRBD1 (5 bases). CDR1 is GTSNPN, CDR2 SVGIG, per germline (reference sequence). V was pared by 0 bases and J by 8 bases, with 13 bases between. The CDR3 spans 13 residues. The CDR3 region has the DNA TGTGCCTGGAGTGTACCGGGACCAGGCGGCTACACCTTC. It codes for CAWSVPGPGGYTF.

This clone was picked up many times. The chain couples TRBV28 to TRBJ2-5; either TRBD1 or TRBD2 may fit D (5 bases each). The V end was cut by 4 bases, the J end by 0 bases, with 12 bases between. Germline values: CDR1 MDHEN, CDR2 SYDVKM. The CDR3 consists of 15 residues. CDR3 sequence reads: CASSSRDGDQETQYF. For the CDR3, the DNA is TGTGCCAGCAGTTCCCGGGACGGGGACCAAGAGACCCAGTACTTC.

The J gene is TRBJ1-2, the V gene TRBV14, with TRBD1 as a possible D gene (6 bases). The germline V and J ends were trimmed by 1 base and 2 bases, with 20 bases remaining between them. The germline V gene encodes CDR1 SGHDN and CDR2 FVKESK. The CDR3 spans 18 residues. CDR3 nucleotide sequence: TGTGCCAGCAGCCAAGGAGTATGGCATAGGACAGTCAACTATGGCTACACCTTC. This translates into CASSQGVWHRTVNYGYTF.

This rearrangement joins TRBV2 to TRBJ2-1, with a possible D match to TRBD2 (6 bases). Trimming removed 5 bases from V and 9 bases from J, with 17 bases in between. The length of the CDR3 is 14 residues. From germline, CDR1 is SNHLY and CDR2 FYNNEI. The DNA of the CDR3 is TGTGCCAGCAGTACAACCTCTTTGGGGGGTGAGCAGTTCTTC. This translates into CASSTTSLGGEQFF. Full variable domain (outside the CDR3, taken from reference TRBV2 and TRBJ2-1): EPEVTQTPSHQVTQMGQEVILRCVPISNHLYFYWYRQILGQKVEFLVSFYNNEISEKSEIFDDQFSVERPDGSNFTLKIRSTKLEDSAMYFCASSTTSLGGEQFFGPGTRLTVL.

The rearrangement uses TRBV5-8 and TRBJ2-2; TRBD2 matches 8 bases. CDR1 is SGHTS and CDR2 is YDEGEE in the germline V gene. The CDR3 totals 15 residues. J lost 7 bases, V lost 4 bases, and 9 bases had no gene match. The CDR3 is CASSIPGLVSGELFF. The CDR3 DNA is TGTGCCAGCAGCATACCGGGACTAGTGAGCGGGGAGCTGTTTTTT.

A note on this clone: Other nucleotide sequences from this sample produce the same CDR3. The chain combines TRBV7-3 with TRBJ2-3; TRBD2 aligns across 13 bases. Germline V gives CDR1 SGHTA, CDR2 FQGTGA. The CDR3 spans 16 residues. V was clipped by 4 bases and J by 0 bases; unmatched bases: 1. The CDR3 loop is CASSSGLAGSTDTQYF. The CDR3 DNA reads TGTGCCAGCAGCTCGGGACTAGCGGGGAGCACAGATACGCAGTATTTT.

The V and J genes are TRBV19 and TRBJ2-3; TRBD2 aligns across 7 bases. In germline, CDR1 is LNHDA, CDR2 SQIVND (reference sequence). The trim removed 3 bases at V and 9 bases at J, leaving 9 bases unmatched. The CDR3 runs 14 residues. CDR3 sequence: CASSITGRAGTQYF. Written as DNA, the CDR3 is TGTGCCAGTAGTATTACGGGGAGGGCCGGGACGCAGTATTTT.

This clone has just one count. V usage is TRBV7-8 and J usage is TRBJ2-5; no reliable D call. V lost 1 base and J lost 2, with 11 bases in between. Germline V gene lookup returns CDR1 SGHVS and CDR2 FQNEAQ. The CDR3 sequence is 15 residues long. The CDR3 here is CASSLVFGWQETQYF. CDR3 nucleotides: TGTGCCAGCAGCTTAGTATTCGGGTGGCAAGAGACCCAGTACTTC.

The chain joins TRBV7-8 to TRBJ1-1, with 8 bases identical to TRBD1. The V gene's germline CDR1 is SGHVS and CDR2 FQNEAQ. V lost 5 bases and J lost 4; bases outside the gene matches: 9. CDR3 size: 15 residues. The CDR3 spells CASSPGQGLSTEAFF. The CDR3, as DNA: TGTGCCAGCAGCCCCGGACAGGGTTTGAGCACTGAAGCTTTCTTT.

Points on this clone: The sample has other DNA sequences that encode this CDR3 too. The chain couples TRBV5-1 to TRBJ2-2; no definite D call. Trimming removed 5 bases from V and 0 bases from J, with 11 bases in between. The CDR3 covers 15 residues. The germline V gene has CDR1 SGHRS and CDR2 YFSETQ. CDR3 sequence reads: CASSLSAANTGELFF. In nucleotides, the CDR3 is TGCGCCAGCAGTTTAAGCGCGGCGAACACCGGGGAGCTGTTTTTT.

The CDR3 is CASTTTGANTGELFF. In nucleotides, the CDR3 is TGTGCCAGCACTACGACAGGAGCGAACACCGGGGAGCTGTTTTTT. The V call is TRBV6-5, the J call TRBJ2-2, with D possibly being TRBD1 (6 bases). In germline, CDR1 is MNHEY, CDR2 SVGAGI. V was cut by 7 bases and J by 0 bases, with 12 bases left in between. This CDR3 contains 15 residues.

This clone appeared once. The rearrangement uses TRBV2 and TRBJ2-2; TRBD1 matches at 8 bases. V was clipped by 4 bases and J by 6 bases; unmatched bases: 4. The germline V gene encodes CDR1 SNHLY and CDR2 FYNNEI. The CDR3 extends over 14 amino acids. The CDR3 protein is CASSGSGGSGELFF. The CDR3 coding sequence is TGTGCCAGCAGTGGCTCAGGGGGCTCCGGGGAGCTGTTTTTT.

J is TRBJ2-2 and V is TRBV6-1; D call uncertain. CDR1 and CDR2 from the germline V gene are MNHNS and SASEGT. V was clipped by 6 bases and J by 5 bases, with 10 bases between them. This CDR3 region has 13 residues. In DNA, the CDR3 is TGTGCCAGCAGCTTTTCGGAGACCGGGGAGCTGTTTTTT. Protein product: CASSFSETGELFF.

A single count supports this clone. The rearrangement joins TRBV18 to TRBJ2-7; 11 bases fit TRBD1. Germline lookup yields CDR1 KGHSH and CDR2 LQKENI. This CDR3 region has 15 residues. V lost 2 bases and J lost 5; bases outside the gene matches: 5. The CDR3 nucleotides read TGTGCCAGCTCACCAAGGACAGGGGGCATGAACGAGCAGTACTTC. Amino acids: CASSPRTGGMNEQYF. The whole variable domain, filled in from reference TRBV18 and TRBJ2-7, reads NAGVMQNPRHLVRRRGQEARLRCSPMKGHSHVYWYRQLPEEGLKFMVYLQKENIIDESGMPKERFSAEFPKEGPSILRIQQVVRGDSAAYFCASSPRTGGMNEQYFGPGTRLTVT.

This rearrangement joins TRBV5-1 to TRBJ2-1, with 8 bases aligning to TRBD2. Germline lookup yields CDR1 SGHRS and CDR2 YFSETQ. The V gene end was trimmed by 2 bases and the J gene end by 3 bases; junction bases not matched to a gene: 7. This CDR3 spans 16 amino acids. The CDR3 protein is CASSLSAGGGYNEQFF. CDR3 nucleotide sequence: TGCGCCAGCAGCTTATCTGCGGGAGGTGGCTACAATGAGCAGTTCTTC.

V usage is TRBV5-4 and J usage is TRBJ2-6; D possibly uses TRBD1 or TRBD2 (5 bases each). V was trimmed by 4 bases and J by 2 bases, leaving 19 bases between them. Germline CDR1 reads SGHNT; CDR2 reads YYREEE (reference sequence). The length of the CDR3 is 18 residues. CDR3 amino acids: CASSIGALGPTGANVLTF. The CDR3 DNA reads as TGTGCCAGCAGCATCGGGGCCTTGGGTCCTACTGGGGCCAACGTCCTGACTTTC.

The chain is built from TRBV6-6 and TRBJ2-2; D not resolved. This CDR3 has 14 amino acids. Trimming left V 4 bases short and J 2 bases short, with 8 bases between. Germline loops: CDR1 MNHNY, CDR2 SVGAGI (reference sequence). CDR3 protein: CASSSLINTGELFF. As DNA, the CDR3 is TGTGCCAGCAGTTCGCTAATAAACACCGGGGAGCTGTTTTTT.

V gene TRBV25-1 combines with J gene TRBJ1-1; tentative D call: TRBD1 (6 bases). The V end lost 3 bases, the J end lost 10 bases, and 21 bases lay between the germline ends. The CDR3 length is 15 residues. In germline, CDR1 is MGHDK, CDR2 SYGVNS. CDR3 bases: TGTGCCAGCAGTGACACAGGGAAGAGCGGGGGTAGAGCTTTCTTT. This translates into CASSDTGKSGGRAFF.

The rearrangement joins TRBV5-1 to TRBJ2-2; 7 bases map to TRBD1. Per germline, CDR1 SGHRS and CDR2 YFSETQ. After removal of 4 bases from V and 3 bases from J, the junction contained 3 bases not matched to a gene. The CDR3 contains 14 residues. For the CDR3, the DNA is TGCGCCAGCAGCCCACAGGGGCACACCGGGGAGCTGTTTTTT. Its protein is CASSPQGHTGELFF.

Only one count was recorded for this clone. V usage is TRBV27 and J usage is TRBJ1-2; TRBD1 matches at 7 bases. Germline V lookup: CDR1 MNHEY, CDR2 SMNVEV (reference sequence). The V segment lost 1 base and the J segment 2 bases; nucleotides outside the gene matches: 7. This CDR3 contains 16 residues. CDR3 sequence reads: CASSLLGATGNYGYTF. For the CDR3, the DNA is TGTGCCAGCAGTTTATTAGGGGCGACAGGGAACTATGGCTACACCTTC.

With regard to this clone: The sample carries other DNA sequences with the same CDR3. This chain uses TRBV28 with TRBJ1-4; 7 bases fit TRBD1. The CDR3 is 15 amino acids. Germline CDR1 reads MDHEN; CDR2 reads SYDVKM. V lost 4 bases and J lost 5; bases outside the gene matches: 7. CDR3 residues: CASSSRQGLNEKLFF. DNA for the CDR3: TGTGCCAGCAGTTCCAGACAGGGATTAAATGAAAAACTGTTTTTT. Variable domain in full (rest from reference TRBV28 and TRBJ1-4): DVKVTQSSRYLVKRTGEKVFLECVQDMDHENMFWYRQDPGLGLRLIYFSYDVKMKEKGDIPEGYSVSREKKERFSLILESASTNQTSMYLCASSSRQGLNEKLFFGSGTQLSVL.

This clone was seen a handful of times. The genes are TRBV9 and TRBJ1-2, with D uncertain. This CDR3 has 14 amino acids. V dropped 0 bases and J dropped 8 bases, with 14 bases sitting between them. CDR1 is SGDLS, CDR2 YYNGEE, per germline. CDR3 DNA: TGTGCCAGCAGCGTAGATGGACTCACGGTCGGCTACACCTTC. Its translation: CASSVDGLTVGYTF.

This rearrangement joins TRBV6-5 to TRBJ1-1; no reliable D call. V lost 0 bases, J lost 0 bases, and 8 bases lay in between. CDR1 MNHEY and CDR2 SVGAGI come from the germline V gene. This CDR3 has 15 residues. The CDR3 DNA reads TGTGCCAGCAGTTACTCGCAGCCGATGAACACTGAAGCTTTCTTT. Translating gives CASSYSQPMNTEAFF.